This T cell receptor beta chain emerged from a study of blood T cell repertoires in COVID-19. This CDR3 has 15 amino acids. J gave up 5 bases and V 6 bases, and 3 bases lay outside the gene matches. CDR1 and CDR2 from the germline V gene are MDHEN and SYDVKM. The method was immunoSEQ multiplex PCR; TCRdb's version includes in-frame clones alone and lacks a portion of them. The table includes fewer than 200,000 clones, about four fifths detected once. The chain links TRBV28 to TRBJ2-2, with 13 bases aligning to TRBD2. Sequenced: peripheral blood. This receptor was identified in a man aged 65 to 85 with active or convalescent COVID-19. CDR3 protein: CASRPGLAGTGELFF. The CDR3 bases are TGTGCCAGCAGGCCGGGACTAGCGGGGACCGGGGAGCTGTTTTTT.